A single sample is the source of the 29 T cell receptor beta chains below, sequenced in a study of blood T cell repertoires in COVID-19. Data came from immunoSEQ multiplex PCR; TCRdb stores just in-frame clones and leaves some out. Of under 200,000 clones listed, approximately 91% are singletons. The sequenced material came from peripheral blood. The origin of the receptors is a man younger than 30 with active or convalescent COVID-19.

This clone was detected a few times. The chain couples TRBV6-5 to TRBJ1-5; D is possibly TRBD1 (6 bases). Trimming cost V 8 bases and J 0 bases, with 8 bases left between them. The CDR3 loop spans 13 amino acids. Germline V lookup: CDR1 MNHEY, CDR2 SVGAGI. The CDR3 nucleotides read TGTGCCAGCTGGGACACTAGCAATCAGCCCCAGCATTTT. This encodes CASWDTSNQPQHF.

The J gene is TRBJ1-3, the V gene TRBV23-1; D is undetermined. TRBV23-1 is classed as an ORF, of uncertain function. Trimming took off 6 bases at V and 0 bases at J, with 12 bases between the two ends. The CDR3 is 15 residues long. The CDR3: CASRRRVTSGNTIYF. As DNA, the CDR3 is TGCGCCAGCAGACGGAGGGTCACCTCTGGAAACACCATATATTTT.

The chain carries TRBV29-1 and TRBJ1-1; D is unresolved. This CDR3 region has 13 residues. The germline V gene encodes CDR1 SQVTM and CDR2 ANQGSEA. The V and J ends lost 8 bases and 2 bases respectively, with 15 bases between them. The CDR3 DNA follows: TGCAGCTTCCGACACGAACGAAACACTGAAGCTTTCTTT. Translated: CSFRHERNTEAFF.

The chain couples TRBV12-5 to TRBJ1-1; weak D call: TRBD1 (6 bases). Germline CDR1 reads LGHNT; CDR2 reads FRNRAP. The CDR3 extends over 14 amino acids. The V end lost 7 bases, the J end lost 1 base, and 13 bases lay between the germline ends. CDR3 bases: TGTGCTAGTGACTCACAGGGTTCGAACACTGAAGCTTTCTTT. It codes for CASDSQGSNTEAFF. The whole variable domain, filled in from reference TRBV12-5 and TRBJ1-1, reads DARVTQTPRHKVTEMGQEVTMRCQPILGHNTVFWYRQTMMQGLELLAYFRNRAPLDDSGMPKDRFSAEMPDATLATLKIQPSEPRDSAVYFCASDSQGSNTEAFFGQGTRLTVV.

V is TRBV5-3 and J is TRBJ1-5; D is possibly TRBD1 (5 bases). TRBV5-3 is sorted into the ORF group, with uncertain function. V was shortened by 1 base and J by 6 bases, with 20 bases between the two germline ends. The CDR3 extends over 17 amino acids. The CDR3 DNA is TGTGCCAGAAGCTTGAGCAGGTTTTCATCGGGGGGTCAGCCCCAGCATTTT. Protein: CARSLSRFSSGGQPQHF.

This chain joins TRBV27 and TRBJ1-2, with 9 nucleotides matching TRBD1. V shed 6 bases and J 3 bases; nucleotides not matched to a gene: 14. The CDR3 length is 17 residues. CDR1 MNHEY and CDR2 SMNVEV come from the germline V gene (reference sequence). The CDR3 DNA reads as TGTGCCAGCAGCCATTCCGACGGGACAGGGCCTTACTATGGCTACACCTTC. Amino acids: CASSHSDGTGPYYGYTF.

Here the CDR3 DNA reads TGTGCCAGTAGTGTCCGGGACACCAATCAGCCCCAGCATTTT. It translates to CASSVRDTNQPQHF. V is TRBV19 and J is TRBJ1-5, with a possible D match to TRBD1 (6 bases). CDR3 length: 14 amino acids. CDR1 is LNHDA, CDR2 SQIVND, per germline (reference sequence). V was shortened by 5 bases and J by 3 bases, with 11 bases between the two germline ends.

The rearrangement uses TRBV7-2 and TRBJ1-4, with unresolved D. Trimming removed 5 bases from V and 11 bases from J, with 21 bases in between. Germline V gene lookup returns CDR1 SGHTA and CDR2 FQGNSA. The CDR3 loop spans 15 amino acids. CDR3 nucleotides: TGTGCCAGCAGCACTCTGACGGGGTCTCTGGGCAAACTGTTTTTT. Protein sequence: CASSTLTGSLGKLFF.

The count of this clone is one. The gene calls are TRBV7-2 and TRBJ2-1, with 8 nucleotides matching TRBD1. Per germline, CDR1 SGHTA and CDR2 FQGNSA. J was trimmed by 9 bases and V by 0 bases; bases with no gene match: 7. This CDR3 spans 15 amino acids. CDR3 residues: CASSLAATGAAEQFF. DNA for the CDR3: TGTGCCAGCAGCTTAGCGGCGACAGGGGCGGCTGAGCAGTTCTTC.

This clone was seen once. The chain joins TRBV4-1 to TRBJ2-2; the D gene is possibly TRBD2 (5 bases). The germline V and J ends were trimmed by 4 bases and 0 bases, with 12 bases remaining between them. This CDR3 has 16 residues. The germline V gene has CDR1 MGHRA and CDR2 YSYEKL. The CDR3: CASSRNTGTNTGELFF. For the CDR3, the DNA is TGCGCCAGCAGCCGAAATACCGGGACGAACACCGGGGAGCTGTTTTTT.

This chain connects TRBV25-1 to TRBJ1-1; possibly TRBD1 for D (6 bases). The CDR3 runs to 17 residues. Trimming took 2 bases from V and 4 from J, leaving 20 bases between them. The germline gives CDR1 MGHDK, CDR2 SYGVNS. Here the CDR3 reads CASSEKGVGRRRTEAFF. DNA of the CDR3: TGTGCCAGCAGTGAAAAGGGGGTAGGGCGGCGACGCACTGAAGCTTTCTTT.

CDR3 nucleotide sequence: TGTGCCAGCAGTGCTGGACAGGCCTATGGCTACACCTTC. Residues: CASSAGQAYGYTF. The genes are TRBV9 and TRBJ1-2; 7 nucleotides align to TRBD1. The CDR3 length is 13 residues. Germline CDR1 SGDLS, CDR2 YYNGEE. With V trimmed by 5 bases and J by 4 bases, 5 bases remained unmatched.

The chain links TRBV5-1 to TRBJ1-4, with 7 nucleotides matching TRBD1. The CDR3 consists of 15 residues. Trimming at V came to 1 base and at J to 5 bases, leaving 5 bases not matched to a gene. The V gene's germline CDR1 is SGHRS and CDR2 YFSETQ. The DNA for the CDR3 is TGCGCCAGCAGCTTGACGGGACAGAGAAATGAAAAACTGTTTTTT. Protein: CASSLTGQRNEKLFF.

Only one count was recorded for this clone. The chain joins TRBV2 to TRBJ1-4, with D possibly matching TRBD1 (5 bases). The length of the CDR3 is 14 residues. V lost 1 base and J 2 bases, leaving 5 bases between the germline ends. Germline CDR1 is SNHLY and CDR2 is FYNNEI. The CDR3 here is CASSEGQTNEKLFF. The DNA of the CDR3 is TGTGCCAGCAGTGAAGGACAGACTAATGAAAAACTGTTTTTT.

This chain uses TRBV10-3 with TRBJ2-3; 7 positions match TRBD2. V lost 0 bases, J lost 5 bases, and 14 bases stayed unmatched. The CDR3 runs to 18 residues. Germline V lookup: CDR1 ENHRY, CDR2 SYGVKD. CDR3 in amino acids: CAISESGAGVSGEDTQYF. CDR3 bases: TGTGCCATCAGTGAGTCAGGGGCGGGAGTTTCGGGAGAAGATACGCAGTATTTT.

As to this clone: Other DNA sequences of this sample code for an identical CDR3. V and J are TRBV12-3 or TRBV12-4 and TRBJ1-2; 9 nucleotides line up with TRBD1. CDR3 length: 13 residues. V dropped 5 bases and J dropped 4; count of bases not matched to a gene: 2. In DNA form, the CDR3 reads TGTGCCAGCAGTCCGACAGGGGGCTATGGCTACACCTTC. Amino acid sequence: CASSPTGGYGYTF.

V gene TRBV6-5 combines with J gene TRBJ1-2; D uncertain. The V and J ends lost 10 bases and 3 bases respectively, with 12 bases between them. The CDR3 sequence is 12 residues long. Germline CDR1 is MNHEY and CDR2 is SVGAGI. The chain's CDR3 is CATSGVHYGYTF. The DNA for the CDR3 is TGTGCCACCTCCGGGGTCCACTATGGCTACACCTTC.

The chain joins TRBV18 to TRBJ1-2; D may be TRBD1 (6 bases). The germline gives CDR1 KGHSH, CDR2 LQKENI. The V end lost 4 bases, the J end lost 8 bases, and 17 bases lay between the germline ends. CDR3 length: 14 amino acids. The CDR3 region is CASSLGGAEEGYTF. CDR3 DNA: TGTGCCAGCTCACTTGGGGGCGCGGAGGAGGGCTACACCTTC.

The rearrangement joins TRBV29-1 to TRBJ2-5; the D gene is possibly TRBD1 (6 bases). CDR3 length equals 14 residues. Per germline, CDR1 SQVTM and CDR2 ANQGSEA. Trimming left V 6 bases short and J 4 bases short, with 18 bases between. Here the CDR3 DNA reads TGCAGCGTGGGTGTGGCAGGGGTTAGAGAGACCCAGTACTTC. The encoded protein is CSVGVAGVRETQYF.

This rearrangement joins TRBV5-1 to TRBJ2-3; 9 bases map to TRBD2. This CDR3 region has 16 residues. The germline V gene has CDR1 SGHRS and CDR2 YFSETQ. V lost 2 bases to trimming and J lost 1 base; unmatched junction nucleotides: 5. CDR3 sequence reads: CASSFSVAGGTDTQYF. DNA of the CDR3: TGCGCCAGCAGCTTTTCGGTAGCGGGGGGCACAGATACGCAGTATTTT.

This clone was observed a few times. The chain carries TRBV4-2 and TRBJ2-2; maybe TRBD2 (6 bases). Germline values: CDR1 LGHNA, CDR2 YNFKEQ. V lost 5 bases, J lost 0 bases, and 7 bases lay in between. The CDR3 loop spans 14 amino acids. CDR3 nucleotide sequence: TGTGCCAGCAGCAGGGAGGCGAACACCGGGGAGCTGTTTTTT. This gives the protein CASSREANTGELFF.

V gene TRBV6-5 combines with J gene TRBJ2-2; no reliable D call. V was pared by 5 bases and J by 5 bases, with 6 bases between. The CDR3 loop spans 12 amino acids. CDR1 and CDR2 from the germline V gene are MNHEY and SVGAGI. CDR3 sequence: CASSRSTGELFF. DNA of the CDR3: TGTGCCAGCAGTCGGAGTACCGGGGAGCTGTTTTTT.

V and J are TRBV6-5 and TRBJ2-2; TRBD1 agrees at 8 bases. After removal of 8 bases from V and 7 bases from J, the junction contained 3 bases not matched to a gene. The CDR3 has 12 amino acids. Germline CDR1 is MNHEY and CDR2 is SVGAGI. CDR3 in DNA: TGTGCCAGCGCAGGGGGCTTCGGGGAGCTGTTTTTT. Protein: CASAGGFGELFF.

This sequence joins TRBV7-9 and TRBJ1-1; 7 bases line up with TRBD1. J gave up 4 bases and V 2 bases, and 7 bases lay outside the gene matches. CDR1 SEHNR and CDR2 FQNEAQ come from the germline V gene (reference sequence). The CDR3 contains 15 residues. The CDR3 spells CASSLPTGPLTEAFF. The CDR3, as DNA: TGTGCCAGCAGCTTACCGACAGGGCCCCTCACTGAAGCTTTCTTT.

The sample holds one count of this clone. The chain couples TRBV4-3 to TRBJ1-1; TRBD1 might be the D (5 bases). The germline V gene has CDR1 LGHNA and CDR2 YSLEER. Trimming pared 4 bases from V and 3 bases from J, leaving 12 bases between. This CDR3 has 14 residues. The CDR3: CASSPRVRDTEAFF. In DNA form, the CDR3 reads TGCGCCAGCAGCCCCCGAGTCAGGGACACTGAAGCTTTCTTT.

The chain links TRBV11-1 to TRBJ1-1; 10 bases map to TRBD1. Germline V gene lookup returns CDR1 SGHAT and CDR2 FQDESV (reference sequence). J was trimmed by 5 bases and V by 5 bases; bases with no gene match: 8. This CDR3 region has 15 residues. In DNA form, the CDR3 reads TGTGCCAGCAGCGGAGGGGGGACAGGGGTAACTGAAGCTTTCTTT. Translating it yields CASSGGGTGVTEAFF.

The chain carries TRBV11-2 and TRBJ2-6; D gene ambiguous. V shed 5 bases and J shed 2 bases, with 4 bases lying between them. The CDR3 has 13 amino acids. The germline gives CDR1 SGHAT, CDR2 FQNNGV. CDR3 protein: CASSPAGANVLTF. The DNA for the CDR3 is TGTGCCAGCAGCCCCGCTGGGGCCAACGTCCTGACTTTC. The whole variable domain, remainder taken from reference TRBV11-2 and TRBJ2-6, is EAGVAQSPRYKIIEKRQSVAFWCNPISGHATLYWYQQILGQGPKLLIQFQNNGVVDDSQLPKDRFSAERLKGVDSTLKIQPAKLEDSAVYLCASSPAGANVLTFGAGSRLTVL.

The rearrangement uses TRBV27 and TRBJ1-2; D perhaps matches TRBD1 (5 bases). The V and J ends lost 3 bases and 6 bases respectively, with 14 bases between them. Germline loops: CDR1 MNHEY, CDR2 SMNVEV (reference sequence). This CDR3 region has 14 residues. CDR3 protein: CASSFQGTVDGYTF. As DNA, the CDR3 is TGTGCCAGCAGTTTTCAGGGAACGGTTGATGGCTACACCTTC.

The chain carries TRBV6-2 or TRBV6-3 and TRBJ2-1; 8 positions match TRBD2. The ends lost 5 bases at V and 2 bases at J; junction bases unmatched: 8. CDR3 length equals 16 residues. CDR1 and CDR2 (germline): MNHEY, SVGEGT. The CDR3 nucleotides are TGTGCCAGCAGTGGCCCTGTTAGCGGGGCCTACAATGAGCAGTTCTTC. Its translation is CASSGPVSGAYNEQFF.